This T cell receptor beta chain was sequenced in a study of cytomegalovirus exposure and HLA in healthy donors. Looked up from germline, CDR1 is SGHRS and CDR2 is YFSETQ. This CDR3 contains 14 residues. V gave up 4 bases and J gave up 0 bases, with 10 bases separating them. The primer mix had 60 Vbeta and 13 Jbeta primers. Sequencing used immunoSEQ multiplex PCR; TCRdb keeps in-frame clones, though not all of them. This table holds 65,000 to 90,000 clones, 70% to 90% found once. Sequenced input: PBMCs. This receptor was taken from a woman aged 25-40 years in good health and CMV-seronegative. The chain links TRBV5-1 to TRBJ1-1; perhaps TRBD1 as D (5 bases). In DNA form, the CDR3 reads TGCGCCAGCAGCACGGGACTGATGAACACTGAAGCTTTCTTT. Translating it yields CASSTGLMNTEAFF.